The 6 T cell receptor beta chains below all came from one sample that was sequenced in a study of a mutant IDH1 vaccine in newly diagnosed glioma. Their target antigens are unknown. Profiling relied on immunoSEQ multiplex PCR, and the TCRdb table lists in-frame clones only, not all of them. The sample includes some 64,000 clones, 80% of them seen just once. Stated time point: week 11, during vaccination. Vaccination used 300 ug of mutant IDH1 20-mer peptide per dose, with topical imiquimod. The sample here was PBMCs, taken from a glioma patient whose treatment included an IDH1 peptide vaccine. Receptors were obtained from a man aged 50-60 years with glioma.

The CDR3 spells CASSPSMGGLNTEAFF. The CDR3, as DNA: TGTGCCAGCTCACCATCTATGGGGGGCCTGAACACTGAAGCTTTCTTT. The V gene is TRBV18, the J gene TRBJ1-1; tentatively, D is TRBD1 (6 bases). Germline V gene data show CDR1 as KGHSH and CDR2 as LQKENI. There are 16 residues in the CDR3. Trimming removed 2 bases at V and 0 bases at J, with 13 bases between. Drawing the rest from reference TRBV18 and TRBJ1-1, the complete variable domain is NAGVMQNPRHLVRRRGQEARLRCSPMKGHSHVYWYRQLPEEGLKFMVYLQKENIIDESGMPKERFSAEFPKEGPSILRIQQVVRGDSAAYFCASSPSMGGLNTEAFFGQGTRLTVV.

This chain joins TRBV7-2 and TRBJ2-5; 8 positions match TRBD2. Losses at the gene ends were 6 bases for V and 2 bases for J; bases not matched to a gene: 2. Germline CDR1 is SGHTA and CDR2 is FQGNSA. The CDR3 consists of 13 residues. The CDR3 region is CASRRGAQETQYF. The CDR3 DNA is TGTGCCAGCAGGCGGGGGGCTCAAGAGACCCAGTACTTC.

The V call is TRBV2, the J call TRBJ2-4; unclear D gene. CDR1 is SNHLY and CDR2 is FYNNEI in the germline V gene. Trimming removed 6 bases at V and 9 bases at J, with 12 bases between. This CDR3 comprises 12 residues. CDR3 residues: CASRVTPSIQYF. In nucleotides, the CDR3 is TGTGCCAGCAGAGTAACCCCTAGCATTCAGTACTTC.

The rearrangement joins TRBV11-2 to TRBJ2-7, with 10 bases fitting TRBD1. The CDR3 sequence is 15 residues long. Germline CDR1 and CDR2: SGHAT and FQNNGV. J gave up 3 bases and V 6 bases, and 8 bases lay outside the gene matches. Here the CDR3 reads CASSRQGASIYEQYF. The CDR3 DNA reads TGTGCCAGCAGTCGACAGGGGGCAAGTATCTACGAGCAGTACTTC.

The rearrangement uses TRBV6-5 and TRBJ2-7; weak D call: TRBD1 (5 bases). The CDR3 has 14 residues. V was pared by 6 bases and J by 5 bases, with 17 bases between. The germline gives CDR1 MNHEY, CDR2 SVGAGI. The CDR3 sequence: CASRSLTGIHEQYF. As DNA, the CDR3 is TGTGCCAGCAGGAGCCTAACAGGTATTCACGAGCAGTACTTC.

V usage is TRBV19 and J usage is TRBJ1-1; tentatively, D is TRBD1 (5 bases). Germline loops: CDR1 LNHDA, CDR2 SQIVND (reference sequence). V gave up 10 bases and J gave up 1 base, with 22 bases separating them. This CDR3 is built from 16 residues. CDR3 sequence (DNA): TGTGCCACCAATCCCCGCCGTCTAAGGGGGAACACTGAAGCTTTCTTT. Translating gives CATNPRRLRGNTEAFF.